The T cell receptor beta chain under discussion was sequenced for a study of shared clonotypes between healthy human individuals. Points on this clone: One end of the junction does not line up with germline, which may come from a read error.

Germline V gene data show CDR1 as MGHRA and CDR2 as YSYEKL. The CDR3 is 20 residues long. Method: immunoSEQ multiplex PCR; TCRdb's copy keeps in-frame clones and lacks some. The sample includes around 200,000 clones, around 93% of them seen just once. Specimen: naive CD4+ T cells sorted from blood. Described subset: CD45RA+ positively selected. This clonotype was obtained from a woman under 40 in good health. J is TRBJ2-7 and V is TRBV4-1; 12 bases fit TRBD2. The CDR3 DNA is TGCGCCAGCAGCCGCTCGGGACCCGGACTAGCGGGGACTAGCTCCCACGAGCAGTACTTC. Protein: CASSRSGPGLAGTSSHEQYF.